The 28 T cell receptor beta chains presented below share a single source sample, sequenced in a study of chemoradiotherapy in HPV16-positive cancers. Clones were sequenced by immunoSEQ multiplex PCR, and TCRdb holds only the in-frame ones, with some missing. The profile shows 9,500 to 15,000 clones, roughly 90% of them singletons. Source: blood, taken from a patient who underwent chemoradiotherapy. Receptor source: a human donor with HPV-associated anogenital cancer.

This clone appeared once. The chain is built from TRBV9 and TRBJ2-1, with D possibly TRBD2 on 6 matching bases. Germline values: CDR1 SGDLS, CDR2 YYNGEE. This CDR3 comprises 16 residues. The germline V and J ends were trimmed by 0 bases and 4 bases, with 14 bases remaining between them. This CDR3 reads CASSVGSLASYNEQFF. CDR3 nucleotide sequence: TGTGCCAGCAGCGTAGGGAGTCTAGCGTCGTACAATGAGCAGTTCTTC.

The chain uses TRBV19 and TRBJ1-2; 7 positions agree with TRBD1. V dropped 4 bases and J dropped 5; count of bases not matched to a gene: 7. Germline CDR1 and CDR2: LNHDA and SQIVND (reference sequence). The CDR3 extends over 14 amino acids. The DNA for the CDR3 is TGTGCCAGTAGTACCGCTACAGGGGTATATGGCTACACCTTC. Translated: CASSTATGVYGYTF.

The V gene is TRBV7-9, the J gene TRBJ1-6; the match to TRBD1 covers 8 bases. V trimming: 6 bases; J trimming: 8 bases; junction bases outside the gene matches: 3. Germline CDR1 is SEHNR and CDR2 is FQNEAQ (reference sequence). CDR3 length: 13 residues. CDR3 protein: CASRGDRYSPLHF. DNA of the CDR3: TGTGCCAGCAGGGGGGACAGGTATTCACCCCTCCACTTT.

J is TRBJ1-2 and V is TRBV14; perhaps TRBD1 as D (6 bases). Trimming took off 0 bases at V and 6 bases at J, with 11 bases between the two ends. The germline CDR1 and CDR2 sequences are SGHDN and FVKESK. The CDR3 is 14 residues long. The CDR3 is CASSQDQGPNGYTF. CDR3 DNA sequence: TGTGCCAGCAGCCAAGATCAGGGGCCGAATGGCTACACCTTC.

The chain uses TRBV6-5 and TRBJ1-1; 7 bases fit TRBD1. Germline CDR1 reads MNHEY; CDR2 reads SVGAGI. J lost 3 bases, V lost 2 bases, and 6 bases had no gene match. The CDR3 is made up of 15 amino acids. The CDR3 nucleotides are TGTGCCAGCAGTTACCGCGGGACAGCAGACACTGAAGCTTTCTTT. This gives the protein CASSYRGTADTEAFF.

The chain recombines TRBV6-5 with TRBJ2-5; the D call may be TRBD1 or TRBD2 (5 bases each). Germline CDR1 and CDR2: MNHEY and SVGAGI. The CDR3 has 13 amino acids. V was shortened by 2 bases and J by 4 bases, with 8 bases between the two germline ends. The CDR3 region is CASSYQGAETQYF. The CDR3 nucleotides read TGTGCCAGCAGTTACCAGGGAGCAGAGACCCAGTACTTC.

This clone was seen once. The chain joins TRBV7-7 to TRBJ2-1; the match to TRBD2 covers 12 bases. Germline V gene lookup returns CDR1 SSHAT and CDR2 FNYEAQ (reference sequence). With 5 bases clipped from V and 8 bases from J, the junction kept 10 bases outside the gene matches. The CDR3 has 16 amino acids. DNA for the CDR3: TGTGCCAGCAGCCCCTACCCTAGCGGGGGGGGGCATGAGCAGTTCTTC. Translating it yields CASSPYPSGGGHEQFF.

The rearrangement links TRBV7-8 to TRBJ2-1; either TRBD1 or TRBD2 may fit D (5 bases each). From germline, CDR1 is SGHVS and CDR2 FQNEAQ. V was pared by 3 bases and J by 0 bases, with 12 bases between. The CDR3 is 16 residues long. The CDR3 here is CASSLAGRVSYNEQFF. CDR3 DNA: TGTGCCAGCAGCTTGGCAGGGCGGGTCTCCTACAATGAGCAGTTCTTC.

CDR3 sequence: CASSVAENTQYF. DNA for the CDR3: TGTGCCAGCAGCGTTGCGGAGAATACGCAGTATTTT. This chain links TRBV9 with TRBJ2-3; D is uncertain. Looked up from germline, CDR1 is SGDLS and CDR2 is YYNGEE. The ends were cut back, 2 bases at V and 7 bases at J, with 8 bases in the middle. This CDR3 region has 12 residues.

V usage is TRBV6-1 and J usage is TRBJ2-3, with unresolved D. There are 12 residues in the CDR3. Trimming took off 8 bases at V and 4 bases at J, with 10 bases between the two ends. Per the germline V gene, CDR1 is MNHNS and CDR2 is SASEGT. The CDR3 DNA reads TGTGCCAGCTCCACAGTGGCAGATACGCAGTATTTT. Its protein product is CASSTVADTQYF.

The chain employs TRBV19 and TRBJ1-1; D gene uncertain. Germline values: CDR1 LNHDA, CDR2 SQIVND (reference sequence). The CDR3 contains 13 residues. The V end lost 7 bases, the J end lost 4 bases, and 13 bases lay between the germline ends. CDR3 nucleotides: TGTGCCAGTAAGGAGGCAGTCGTCACTGAAGCTTTCTTT. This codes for CASKEAVVTEAFF.

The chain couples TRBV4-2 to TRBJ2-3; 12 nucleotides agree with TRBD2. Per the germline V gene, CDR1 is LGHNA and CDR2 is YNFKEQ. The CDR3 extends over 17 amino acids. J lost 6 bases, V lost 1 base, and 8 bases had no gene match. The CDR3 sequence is CASSQAPASGGADTQYF. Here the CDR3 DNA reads TGTGCCAGCAGCCAAGCCCCGGCTAGCGGGGGGGCGGATACGCAGTATTTT.

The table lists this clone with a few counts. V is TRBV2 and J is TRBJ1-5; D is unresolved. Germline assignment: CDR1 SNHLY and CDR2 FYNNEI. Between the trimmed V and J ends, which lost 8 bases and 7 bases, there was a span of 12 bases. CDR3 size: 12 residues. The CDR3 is CASAFRGQPQHF. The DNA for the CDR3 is TGTGCCAGCGCTTTTCGTGGACAGCCCCAGCATTTT.

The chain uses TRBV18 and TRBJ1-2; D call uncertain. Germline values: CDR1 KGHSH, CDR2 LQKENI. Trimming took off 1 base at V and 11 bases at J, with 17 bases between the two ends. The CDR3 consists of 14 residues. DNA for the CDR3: TGTGCCAGCTCACCACGTGAGGGTCTCACGCCGTACACCTTC. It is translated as CASSPREGLTPYTF.

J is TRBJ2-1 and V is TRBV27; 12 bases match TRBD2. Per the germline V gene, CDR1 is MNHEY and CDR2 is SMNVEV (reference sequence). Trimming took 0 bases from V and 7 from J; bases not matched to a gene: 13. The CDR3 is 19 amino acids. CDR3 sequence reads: CASSLSSSGGAKFLNEQFF. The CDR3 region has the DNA TGTGCCAGCAGTTTATCCTCTAGCGGGGGGGCTAAATTCTTAAATGAGCAGTTCTTC.

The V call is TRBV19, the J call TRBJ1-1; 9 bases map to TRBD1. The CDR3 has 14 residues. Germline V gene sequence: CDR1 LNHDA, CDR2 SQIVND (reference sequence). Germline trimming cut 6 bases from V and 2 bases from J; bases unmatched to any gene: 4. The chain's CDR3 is CASSPQGANTEAFF. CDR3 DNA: TGTGCCAGTAGCCCACAGGGGGCAAACACTGAAGCTTTCTTT.

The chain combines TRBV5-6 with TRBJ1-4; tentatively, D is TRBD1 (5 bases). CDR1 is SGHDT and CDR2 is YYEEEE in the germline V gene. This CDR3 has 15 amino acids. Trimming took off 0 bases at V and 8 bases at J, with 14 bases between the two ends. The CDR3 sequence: CASSLDGPGEEKLFF. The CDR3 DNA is TGTGCCAGCAGCTTGGACGGACCGGGGGAAGAAAAACTGTTTTTT.

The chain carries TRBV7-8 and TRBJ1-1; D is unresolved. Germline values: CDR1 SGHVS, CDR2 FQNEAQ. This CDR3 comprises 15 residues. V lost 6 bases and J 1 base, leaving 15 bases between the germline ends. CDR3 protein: CASRPNLSPNTEAFF. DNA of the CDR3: TGTGCCAGCAGACCCAACCTTAGCCCGAACACTGAAGCTTTCTTT.

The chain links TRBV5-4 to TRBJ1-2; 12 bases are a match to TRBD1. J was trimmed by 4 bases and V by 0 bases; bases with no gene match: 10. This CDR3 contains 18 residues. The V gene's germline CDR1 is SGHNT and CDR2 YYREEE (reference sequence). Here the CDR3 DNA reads TGTGCCAGCAGCTTGGGTTCGGGACAGGGGGCGTCCGTCTATGGCTACACCTTC. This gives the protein CASSLGSGQGASVYGYTF.

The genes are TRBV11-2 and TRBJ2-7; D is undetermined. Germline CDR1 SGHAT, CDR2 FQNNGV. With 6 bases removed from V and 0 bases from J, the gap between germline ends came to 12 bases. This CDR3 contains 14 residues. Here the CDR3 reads CASSFIAGSYEQYF. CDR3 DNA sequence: TGTGCCAGCAGTTTCATAGCCGGCTCCTACGAGCAGTACTTC.

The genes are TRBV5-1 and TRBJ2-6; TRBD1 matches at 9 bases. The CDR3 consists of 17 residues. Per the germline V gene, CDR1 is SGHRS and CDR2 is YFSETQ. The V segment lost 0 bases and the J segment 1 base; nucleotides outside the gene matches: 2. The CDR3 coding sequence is TGCGCCAGCAGCTTGGCGACAGGGGGTTCTGGGGCCAACGTCCTGACTTTC. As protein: CASSLATGGSGANVLTF. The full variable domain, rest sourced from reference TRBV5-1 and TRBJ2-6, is KAGVTQTPRYLIKTRGQQVTLSCSPISGHRSVSWYQQTPGQGLQFLFEYFSETQRNKGNFPGRFSGRQFSNSRSEMNVSTLELGDSALYLCASSLATGGSGANVLTFGAGSRLTVL.

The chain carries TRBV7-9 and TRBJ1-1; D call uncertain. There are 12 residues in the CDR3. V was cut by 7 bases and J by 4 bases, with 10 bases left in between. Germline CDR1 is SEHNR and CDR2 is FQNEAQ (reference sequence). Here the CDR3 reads CASTKHITEAFF. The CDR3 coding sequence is TGTGCCAGCACCAAGCATATCACTGAAGCTTTCTTT.

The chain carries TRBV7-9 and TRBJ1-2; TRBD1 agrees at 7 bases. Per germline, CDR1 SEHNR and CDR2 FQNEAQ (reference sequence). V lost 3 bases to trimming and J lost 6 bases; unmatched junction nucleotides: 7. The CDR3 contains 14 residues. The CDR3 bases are TGTGCCAGCAGCTTCGGACAGGACAAAGATGGCTACACCTTC. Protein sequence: CASSFGQDKDGYTF.

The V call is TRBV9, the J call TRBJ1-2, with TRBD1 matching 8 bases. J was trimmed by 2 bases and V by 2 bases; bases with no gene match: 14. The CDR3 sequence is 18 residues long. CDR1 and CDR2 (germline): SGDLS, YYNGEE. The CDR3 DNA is TGTGCCAGCAGCGTTAAAAGTTCTACAGGGGGAGGAAACTATGGCTACACCTTC. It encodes CASSVKSSTGGGNYGYTF.

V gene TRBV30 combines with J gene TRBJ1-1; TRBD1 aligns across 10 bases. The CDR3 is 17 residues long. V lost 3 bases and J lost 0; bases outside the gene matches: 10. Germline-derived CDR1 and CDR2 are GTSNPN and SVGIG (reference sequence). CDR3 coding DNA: TGTGCCTGGAGAGCCCCGGACAGGGGGAATTTGAACACTGAAGCTTTCTTT. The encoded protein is CAWRAPDRGNLNTEAFF.

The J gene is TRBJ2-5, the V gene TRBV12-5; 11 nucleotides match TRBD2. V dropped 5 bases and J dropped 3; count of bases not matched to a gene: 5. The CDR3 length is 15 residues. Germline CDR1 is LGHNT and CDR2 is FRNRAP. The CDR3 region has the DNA TGTGCTAGTGGTACCGGGACTAGCGGTAAAGAGACCCAGTACTTC. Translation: CASGTGTSGKETQYF.

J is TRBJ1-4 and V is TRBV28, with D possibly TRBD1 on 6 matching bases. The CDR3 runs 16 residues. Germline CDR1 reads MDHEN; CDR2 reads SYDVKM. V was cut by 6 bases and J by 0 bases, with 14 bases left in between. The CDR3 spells CASRLPGHSTNEKLFF. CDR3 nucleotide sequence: TGTGCCAGCAGACTGCCGGGACACTCAACTAATGAAAAACTGTTTTTT. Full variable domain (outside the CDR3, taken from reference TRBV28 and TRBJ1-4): DVKVTQSSRYLVKRTGEKVFLECVQDMDHENMFWYRQDPGLGLRLIYFSYDVKMKEKGDIPEGYSVSREKKERFSLILESASTNQTSMYLCASRLPGHSTNEKLFFGSGTQLSVL.

Here the CDR3 reads CASSQTQGAAEAFF. CDR3 nucleotide sequence: TGCGCCAGCAGCCAGACCCAGGGGGCCGCTGAAGCTTTCTTT. The chain uses TRBV4-1 and TRBJ1-1, with 8 bases identical to TRBD1. Germline V gene sequence: CDR1 MGHRA, CDR2 YSYEKL. The CDR3 spans 14 residues. The junction had 6 bases not matched to a gene; V was cut back by 3 bases and J by 6 bases.